What follows are 18 T cell receptor beta chains derived from one specimen sequenced in a study of early T cells in non-severe SARS-CoV-2 infection. TCRdb called the 5' RACE reads again in MiXCR, with one record for every CDR3 protein. The data hold around 23,000 distinct CDR3 sequences, with roughly 5.3% observed a single time. The sequencing input was whole blood. All receptors come from an adult who was a healthcare worker with PCR-confirmed SARS-CoV-2 infection or an uninfected control (not recorded which).

The genes are TRBV7-2 and TRBJ2-7; D remains unclear. The CDR3 covers 16 residues. Trimming removed 1 base from V and 2 bases from J, with 15 bases in between. Germline values: CDR1 SGHTA, CDR2 FQGNSA. The CDR3 coding sequence is TGTGCCAGCAGCTTAGGGGGTGTGGCCCTCCCCTACGAGCAGTACTTC. The encoded protein is CASSLGGVALPYEQYF.

This clonotype was recorded many times. The chain recombines TRBV14 with TRBJ2-1, with 9 bases identical to TRBD2. The trim removed 0 bases at V and 6 bases at J, leaving 6 bases unmatched. Germline values: CDR1 SGHDN, CDR2 FVKESK. The CDR3 is 16 residues long. In nucleotides, the CDR3 is TGTGCCAGCAGCCAAGATCTCCTAGCGGGACTCAATGAGCAGTTCTTC. Encoded protein: CASSQDLLAGLNEQFF.

This clonotype has a count of ten or more. The rearrangement links TRBV7-6 to TRBJ2-1; 14 bases are a match to TRBD2. V lost 5 bases to trimming and J lost 1 base; unmatched junction nucleotides: 1. Germline lookup yields CDR1 SGHVS and CDR2 FNYEAQ. CDR3 length: 16 amino acids. CDR3: CASSGLAGGSYNEQFF. The DNA of the CDR3 is TGTGCCAGCAGCGGACTAGCGGGAGGTTCCTACAATGAGCAGTTCTTC.

This clonotype is medium-sized in the sample. The V and J genes are TRBV5-5 and TRBJ1-6, with D tentatively TRBD1 (5 bases). Germline lookup yields CDR1 SGHKS and CDR2 YYEKEE (reference sequence). The CDR3 sequence is 15 residues long. Trimming pared 4 bases from V and 7 bases from J, leaving 15 bases between. CDR3 nucleotides: TGTGCCAGCAGCCTCGTGTGGGGGGAAAATTCACCCCTCCACTTT. It codes for CASSLVWGENSPLHF.

This clonotype is judged medium-sized. This rearrangement joins TRBV9 to TRBJ1-1; the D gene is possibly TRBD1 (6 bases). The V end was cut by 3 bases, the J end by 8 bases, with 14 bases between. Germline lookup yields CDR1 SGDLS and CDR2 YYNGEE. The CDR3 consists of 13 residues. The CDR3 DNA sequence: TGTGCCAGCAGCGCAGGGGAGGCAGAAGAAGCTTTCTTT. Its translation is CASSAGEAEEAFF.

This clonotype appeared many times. V gene TRBV6-2 or TRBV6-3 combines with J gene TRBJ2-2; D is unresolved. Looked up from germline, CDR1 is MNHEY and CDR2 is SVGEGT. The V end was cut by 5 bases, the J end by 0 bases, with 10 bases between. CDR3 length: 15 residues. Written as DNA, the CDR3 is TGTGCCAGCAGTCTCAGGACCCCGAACACCGGGGAGCTGTTTTTT. Its translation is CASSLRTPNTGELFF.

This clonotype was picked up a small number of times. The chain has TRBV7-8 and TRBJ2-1; D remains unclear. This CDR3 has 15 amino acids. The germline CDR1 and CDR2 sequences are SGHVS and FQNEAQ. V was shortened by 8 bases and J by 0 bases, with 14 bases between the two germline ends. The CDR3, as DNA: TGTGCCAGCGTAGGAAACCCCGTCTCCTACAATGAGCAGTTCTTC. Translating gives CASVGNPVSYNEQFF.

As concerns this clonotype: Relative to the germline gene, one junction end is altered; a read error may explain this. The chain recombines TRBV28 with TRBJ1-5; tentative D call: TRBD1 (5 bases). Germline V gene sequence: CDR1 MDHEN, CDR2 SYDVKM. The CDR3 is 13 amino acids. The CDR3 bases are TGTGCCAGCAGGGGGGGTGTCAATCAGCCCCACCATTTT. It specifies CASRGGVNQPHHF.

This clonotype was recorded many times. The rearrangement links TRBV15 to TRBJ2-7, with 7 nucleotides matching TRBD2. This CDR3 is 15 amino acids long. The junction had 8 bases not matched to a gene; V was cut back by 2 bases and J by 4 bases. Germline V CDR1 and CDR2: LNHNV, YYDKDF (reference sequence). CDR3 in amino acids: CATSRPSSGRYEQYF. In DNA form, the CDR3 reads TGTGCCACCAGCAGACCTTCTAGCGGTAGATACGAGCAGTACTTC. Complete variable domain (other parts from reference TRBV15 and TRBJ2-7): DAMVIQNPRYQVTQFGKPVTLSCSQTLNHNVMYWYQQKSSQAPKLLFHYYDKDFNNEADTPDNFQSRRPNTSFCFLDIRSPGLGDTAMYLCATSRPSSGRYEQYFGPGTRLTVT.

This clonotype occurred many times. The V and J genes are TRBV7-2 and TRBJ2-2, with 8 positions matching TRBD1. The ends lost 4 bases at V and 4 bases at J; junction bases unmatched: 11. Germline V CDR1 and CDR2: SGHTA, FQGNSA. CDR3 length equals 17 residues. The CDR3 region is CASSSKGQGRFTGELFF. The DNA for the CDR3 is TGTGCCAGCAGCTCTAAAGGACAGGGACGGTTCACCGGGGAGCTGTTTTTT.

This clonotype was recorded many times. The V and J genes are TRBV5-6 and TRBJ1-2; D not resolved. The CDR3 runs 14 residues. Germline V gives CDR1 SGHDT, CDR2 YYEEEE. Trimming shortened V by 4 bases and J by 4 bases, and 14 bases separated the two germline ends. This CDR3 reads CASSGTDGFYGYTF. The CDR3 region has the DNA TGTGCCAGCAGCGGTACTGACGGATTCTATGGCTACACCTTC.

This sequence joins TRBV4-2 and TRBJ1-5, with 10 bases matching TRBD1. The germline V gene encodes CDR1 LGHNA and CDR2 YNFKEQ. This CDR3 is 14 amino acids long. Trimming removed 3 bases from V and 4 bases from J; junction bases left unmatched: 0. CDR3 sequence (DNA): TGTGCCAGCAGCCAGGACAGGGGGAATCAGCCCCAGCATTTT. This gives the protein CASSQDRGNQPQHF.

Ten or more counts support this clonotype. V gene TRBV29-1 combines with J gene TRBJ2-1; D is undetermined. Germline CDR1 reads SQVTM; CDR2 reads ANQGSEA. With 3 bases removed from V and 0 bases from J, the gap between germline ends came to 6 bases. The CDR3 sequence is 13 residues long. CDR3: CSVEYLSYNEQFF. DNA of the CDR3: TGCAGCGTTGAGTACCTCTCCTACAATGAGCAGTTCTTC.

The chain uses TRBV5-1 and TRBJ1-1; D is unclear. The CDR3 totals 13 residues. V dropped 0 bases and J dropped 4 bases, with 7 bases sitting between them. CDR1 and CDR2 (germline): SGHRS, YFSETQ. The CDR3 is CASSLAPATEAFF. The DNA of the CDR3 is TGCGCCAGCAGCTTGGCCCCAGCCACTGAAGCTTTCTTT.

This clonotype has ten or more counts. The rearrangement joins TRBV6-2 or TRBV6-3 to TRBJ2-3; 7 nucleotides align to TRBD2. This CDR3 has 14 amino acids. V shed 6 bases, J shed 2 bases, and the junction held 5 bases outside the gene matches. CDR1 and CDR2 (germline): MNHEY, SVGEGT. As DNA, the CDR3 is TGTGCCAGCAGCGGCGGGAGCCTCACAGATACGCAGTATTTT. This encodes CASSGGSLTDTQYF.

This clonotype was detected only a few times. V gene TRBV28 combines with J gene TRBJ2-7, with a possible D match to TRBD2 (5 bases). V dropped 6 bases and J dropped 1 base, with 16 bases sitting between them. This CDR3 region has 15 residues. CDR1 is MDHEN and CDR2 is SYDVKM in the germline V gene. CDR3 region: CASRDLAGGSYEQYF. CDR3 sequence (DNA): TGTGCCAGCAGGGATCTAGCAGGCGGATCCTACGAGCAGTACTTC.

In this sample, this clonotype turned up many times. The chain joins TRBV3-1 to TRBJ2-3; 7 bases are a match to TRBD1. The germline V gene has CDR1 LGHDT and CDR2 YNNKEL (reference sequence). The CDR3 totals 14 residues. Unmatched junction bases numbered 5, after V lost 4 bases and J lost 4 bases. This CDR3 reads CASSLRQGPDTQYF. In DNA, the CDR3 is TGTGCCAGCAGCCTACGACAGGGCCCAGATACGCAGTATTTT.

This clonotype showed up many times. The genes are TRBV6-2 or TRBV6-3 and TRBJ2-7; 10 nucleotides agree with TRBD2. V was pared by 1 base and J by 6 bases, with 6 bases of the junction left unmatched. There are 15 residues in the CDR3. In germline, CDR1 is MNHEY, CDR2 SVGEGT. CDR3 protein: CASSYFGTSVSEQYF. CDR3 nucleotide sequence: TGTGCCAGCAGTTACTTTGGGACTAGCGTATCCGAGCAGTACTTC.